Included here is one T cell receptor (beta chain) sequence, with context. The V and J ends lost 1 base and 10 bases respectively, with 5 bases between them. The germline V gene has CDR1 PRHDT and CDR2 FYEKMQ (reference sequence). The CDR3 is made up of 12 amino acids. The source of the sample is a study of blood T cell repertoires in COVID-19. About the research overall: T cells, B-cell-depleted T cells, or PBMCs provided the cDNA or gDNA that served as material.

The method was immunoSEQ multiplex PCR; TCRdb's version includes in-frame clones alone and lacks a portion of them. The sample yields around 250,000 clones, about nine tenths seen once. Sequencing used PBMCs or T cells enriched from blood (not recorded which). The V gene is TRBV13, the J gene TRBJ1-6; D unclear. This TCR was recovered from a human donor in a cohort exposed to, infected with or recovered from COVID-19 (not recorded which). The donor label of this sample is uncertain. CDR3 loop: CASSLEQSPLHF. CDR3 in DNA: TGTGCCAGCAGCTTAGAACAGTCACCCCTCCACTTT. The variable domain in full, completed from reference TRBV13 and TRBJ1-6, reads AAGVIQSPRHLIKEKRETATLKCYPIPRHDTVYWYQQGPGQDPQFLISFYEKMQSDKGSIPDRFSAQQFSDYHSELNMSSLELGDSALYFCASSLEQSPLHFGNGTRLTVT.